This TCR beta chain was sequenced in a study of PD-L1 blockade in urothelial cancer (dated by TCRdb to between 2016 and 2019). About the full investigation: All patients started therapy around 2014 and received atezolizumab 1,200 mg intravenously every 3 weeks. An ECOG performance status of 0 or 1 was recorded for the patients, and 0 to 3 prior chemotherapy regimens had been received by the patients. Blood samples gave median yields of about 140,000 T cells and 80,000 to 90,000 unique TCRs, along with a median clonality of about 0.084. The study, an exploratory multi-omic analysis, examined somatic, immune and clinical correlates of response to PD-L1 blockade with atezolizumab in urothelial cancer. Durable clinical benefit was defined as progression-free survival longer than 6 months, and TCR features were also tested against progression-free and overall survival. Blood samples were analyzed at 3 weeks after treatment start (second dose) and at 6 weeks after treatment start. Pretreatment tumor samples and matched peripheral blood, collected serially before and after atezolizumab treatment, underwent TCR sequencing. In the same patients who had TCR sequencing, pretreatment tumors also underwent whole exome sequencing and RNA sequencing. Nine or ten patients reached durable clinical benefit, while 15 to 20 patients did not. Pretreatment blood TCR-seq was available for 30 or so patients, at least one posttreatment blood collection was obtained for some 25 patients, and tumor TCR-seq was available for some 25 patients. About 85% of the roughly 29 patients were males with bladder-origin urothelial cancer, and about 65% of the roughly 30 reported a prior smoking history. Study-wide conclusions, independent of this receptor: Greater expansion of tumor-associated TCR clones in peripheral blood 3 weeks after the start of treatment was observed in patients with durable benefit (n of about 24, p = 0.022). A pretreatment peripheral blood TCR clonality below the median was linked to improved progression-free and overall survival. Because the sample size was small (n of about 30) and many exploratory analyses were performed, the results are intended to be hypothesis-generating.

Synthetic TCR analog templates were spiked into each PCR to estimate absolute template abundance from read counts. The immunoSEQ assay used bias-controlled V and J gene primers to amplify TCRbeta CDR3 regions from genomic DNA. Rearranged TCRbeta segments were sequenced at approximately 20X coverage. The study's processing was this. Clustering was used to correct sequencing errors, and CDR3s were annotated against IMGT so that V, D and J genes could be assigned. Only productive TCRbeta rearrangements were used in downstream analyses, excluding out-of-frame or stop-codon sequences. Clonality was calculated as one minus the Shannon entropy normalized by the log of the number of unique productive sequences. Fisher's exact test with Benjamini-Hochberg correction, using a cutoff of adjusted p below 0.01, was how clones that differed between time points or between blood and tumor were identified. TCRdb holds this immuneACCESS table with in-frame rearrangements only. Some clones are missing; in checked studies, unresolved V genes explain under half, and the rest has no known cause. The V and J calls and clone size were taken over from that table, and D and trimming were inferred from the DNA. Present in this sample are 100,000 to 150,000 clones, 70% to 85% of which were seen just once. The ten largest clones add up to roughly 3.2% of the sample.

As regards this clone: Its cognate antigen has yet to be identified. Base qualities are missing; no much larger clone stands one base away.

Per the publication, the time point label means: pretreatment peripheral blood. The cohort included 25 to 30 patients with locally advanced or metastatic urothelial carcinoma who were treated at Memorial Sloan Kettering on a trial protocol. Peripheral blood mononuclear cells were collected pretreatment and during treatment, with between 1 and 8 total time points obtained per patient. The Qiagen DNeasy Blood extraction kit was used to purify genomic DNA from total PBMCs and from tumor samples. PBMCs were collected pretreatment and during treatment and were isolated and stored as previously described. CDR1 is given as SGDLS and CDR2 as YYNGEE, both from the germline V gene. Unmatched junction bases come to 8, with V trimmed by 3 bases and J by 6 bases. Including cysteine and phenylalanine, the CDR3 has 14 amino acids. Of the read, only the CDR3 DNA is kept; its 42 bases are in frame from base 1.

This TCR was sampled from a man over 45 with urothelial cancer. Sample: PBMCs, taken around atezolizumab (anti-PD-L1) treatment. The chain is encoded by TRBV9 joined to TRBJ1-2, and 7 bases in between align with TRBD1. The CDR3 region reads CASSDPGTENGYTF. The DNA reads TGTGCCAGCAGCGACCCCGGGACAGAAAATGGCTACACCTTC.